Listed here are 16 T cell receptor beta chains from one sample, sequenced in a study of graft-versus-host responses after intestinal transplantation. Some clones are missing from TCRdb's copy, which holds only in-frame ones; the method was immunoSEQ multiplex PCR. The repertoire holds 80,000 to 90,000 clones, roughly 89% seen once, with over 0.3% in the top ten. These TCRs are of unknown antigen specificity. The sequenced sample was unstimulated CD4+ T cells sorted from spleen or lymph node cells, obtained before intestinal transplant. The receptors come from a human donor who received an intestinal transplant.

A word on this clone: This specimen includes other DNA sequences encoding the same CDR3. The chain couples TRBV7-3 to TRBJ2-1, with 12 bases fitting TRBD2. This CDR3 is 14 amino acids long. Germline V lookup: CDR1 SGHTA, CDR2 FQGTGA. V shed 5 bases and J 6 bases; nucleotides not matched to a gene: 2. CDR3 nucleotides: TGTGCCAGCAGCCTAGCGGGAGGGCCCAATGAGCAGTTCTTC. The encoded protein is CASSLAGGPNEQFF.

The rearrangement uses TRBV7-9 and TRBJ2-2, with D maybe TRBD2 (6 bases). Deletions cut 2 bases from V and 5 bases from J, with 15 bases between. There are 16 residues in the CDR3. Germline V gene sequence: CDR1 SEHNR, CDR2 FQNEAQ (reference sequence). This CDR3 is CASSLPRGRKTGELFF. The DNA of the CDR3 is TGTGCCAGCAGCTTACCTCGGGGGAGAAAGACCGGGGAGCTGTTTTTT. Using reference TRBV7-9 and TRBJ2-2 for the parts outside the CDR3, the full variable domain is DTGVSQNPRHKITKRGQNVTFRCDPISEHNRLYWYRQTLGQGPEFLTYFQNEAQLEKSRLLSDRFSAERPKGSFSTLEIQRTEQGDSAMYLCASSLPRGRKTGELFFGEGSRLTVL.

The V and J genes are TRBV5-1 and TRBJ2-5; D is unresolved. The V end was cut by 0 bases, the J end by 5 bases, with 14 bases between. The CDR3 runs to 15 residues. Germline CDR1 SGHRS, CDR2 YFSETQ. This CDR3 is CASSLAALAAETQYF. The CDR3, as DNA: TGCGCCAGCAGCTTGGCGGCGTTAGCCGCTGAGACCCAGTACTTC.

V and J are TRBV19 and TRBJ2-3; D may be TRBD1 (5 bases). The germline V gene encodes CDR1 LNHDA and CDR2 SQIVND (reference sequence). CDR3 length equals 14 residues. Between the trimmed V and J ends, which lost 3 bases and 3 bases, there was a span of 10 bases. CDR3 sequence (DNA): TGTGCCAGTAGTATCCCAGGGATAACAGATACGCAGTATTTT. Its translation is CASSIPGITDTQYF.

The J gene is TRBJ2-7, the V gene TRBV28; unclear D gene. V shed 6 bases and J shed 4 bases, with 10 bases lying between them. The CDR3 totals 12 residues. Germline V gene sequence: CDR1 MDHEN, CDR2 SYDVKM. The CDR3 spells CASRLGGYEQYF. The CDR3 coding sequence is TGTGCCAGCAGACTCGGCGGATACGAGCAGTACTTC.

The chain is built from TRBV7-3 and TRBJ2-3; 7 nucleotides agree with TRBD1. V lost 0 bases to trimming and J lost 4 bases; unmatched junction nucleotides: 10. The CDR3 spans 17 residues. Germline CDR1 SGHTA, CDR2 FQGTGA. The CDR3 here is CASSLTTTGYGSDTQYF. The CDR3, as DNA: TGTGCCAGCAGCTTAACGACGACAGGGTATGGATCAGATACGCAGTATTTT.

The chain joins TRBV4-2 to TRBJ2-1, with D perhaps matching TRBD2 (6 bases). The CDR3 contains 15 residues. V shed 1 base and J shed 3 bases, with 10 bases lying between them. Germline CDR1 LGHNA, CDR2 YNFKEQ. The DNA of the CDR3 is TGTGCCAGCAGCCAAGGGGAGACTAGCTACAATGAGCAGTTCTTC. It is translated as CASSQGETSYNEQFF.

The chain uses TRBV7-9 and TRBJ2-2, with TRBD2 matching 7 bases. The length of the CDR3 is 17 residues. J gave up 2 bases and V 4 bases, and 10 bases lay outside the gene matches. Germline V gene lookup returns CDR1 SEHNR and CDR2 FQNEAQ (reference sequence). CDR3 region: CASSSRLAGLNTGELFF. Written as DNA, the CDR3 is TGTGCCAGCAGCTCCCGACTAGCCGGTCTTAACACCGGGGAGCTGTTTTTT.

The chain couples TRBV21-1 to TRBJ1-3. TRBV21-1 is marked as a pseudogene. This CDR3 spans 10 amino acids. The CDR3 is CARRGNTIYF. In DNA, the CDR3 is TGTGCCCGGAGGGGAAACACCATATATTTT.

The gene calls are TRBV6-6 and TRBJ1-5; D unclear. Germline-derived CDR1 and CDR2 are MNHNY and SVGAGI (reference sequence). This CDR3 has 15 amino acids. Deletions cut 2 bases from V and 2 bases from J, with 10 bases between. The DNA of the CDR3 is TGTGCCAGCAGTTACGAGCTGCTTGGCAATCAGCCCCAGCATTTT. Protein sequence: CASSYELLGNQPQHF.

The gene calls are TRBV27 and TRBJ1-1; D is perhaps TRBD1 (5 bases). Trimming shortened V by 4 bases and J by 1 base, and 16 bases separated the two germline ends. This CDR3 spans 16 amino acids. In germline, CDR1 is MNHEY, CDR2 SMNVEV (reference sequence). CDR3: CASSYLGTAKNTEAFF. CDR3 DNA: TGTGCCAGCAGTTACCTCGGGACGGCCAAGAACACTGAAGCTTTCTTT.

The chain has TRBV5-4 and TRBJ2-1, with 15 positions matching TRBD2. The CDR3 runs 15 residues. J was trimmed by 7 bases and V by 4 bases; bases with no gene match: 3. CDR1 and CDR2 from the germline V gene are SGHNT and YYREEE (reference sequence). In DNA, the CDR3 is TGTGCCAGCAGCCTAGGGACTAGCGGGAGGAATGAGCAGTTCTTC. Residues: CASSLGTSGRNEQFF.

The chain couples TRBV19 to TRBJ1-2, with D perhaps TRBD1 (5 bases). The CDR3 totals 13 residues. CDR1 is LNHDA and CDR2 is SQIVND in the germline V gene (reference sequence). Trimming removed 3 bases from V and 5 bases from J, with 10 bases in between. DNA for the CDR3: TGTGCCAGTAGTATTGGGCAGGGATATGGCTACACCTTC. Its translation is CASSIGQGYGYTF.

CDR3 protein: CASSRGDSDYEQFF. The CDR3 DNA follows: TGTGCCAGCAGTAGGGGGGACTCTGATTATGAGCAGTTCTTC. This chain uses TRBV6-1 with TRBJ2-1; D might be TRBD1 or TRBD2, each matching 6 bases. There are 14 residues in the CDR3. The V gene lost 5 bases and the J gene lost 8 bases, with 16 bases spanning the gap. The germline V gene encodes CDR1 MNHNS and CDR2 SASEGT.

The table lists this clone with a count of one. The rearrangement joins TRBV12-5 to TRBJ1-5; 10 bases match TRBD1. V lost 0 bases, J lost 6 bases, and 23 bases stayed unmatched. This CDR3 has 22 amino acids. The germline V gene has CDR1 LGHNT and CDR2 FRNRAP. The CDR3 sequence: CASGLVQWRDRGKSLHLQPQHF. The CDR3 coding sequence is TGTGCTAGTGGTTTGGTACAGTGGAGGGACAGGGGAAAGTCCCTCCACCTTCAGCCCCAGCATTTT.

This chain uses TRBV9 with TRBJ1-4; no definite D call. Trimming took off 3 bases at V and 3 bases at J, with 12 bases between the two ends. This CDR3 has 15 residues. Germline lookup yields CDR1 SGDLS and CDR2 YYNGEE. CDR3 amino acids: CASSGEVGANEKLFF. In DNA, the CDR3 is TGTGCCAGCAGCGGAGAGGTGGGAGCTAATGAAAAACTGTTTTTT.